The rows below give T cell receptor beta chains drawn from one sample of a study of blood T cell repertoires in COVID-19. The table came from immunoSEQ multiplex PCR; TCRdb's copy has only in-frame clones and leaves some out. Of about 280,000 clones listed, 70% to 90% were seen once; the top ten hold 9.4%. Sequencing was done on a sample of peripheral blood. The receptors shown here come from a man younger than 35 with active or convalescent COVID-19. The CDR3 runs from the conserved cysteine through the conserved F or W. A D gene is named only where the DNA matches it firmly. Clone size, where shown, is once, few, many, or a class for clones that have expanded.

TRBV7-6	-	-	TRBJ2-1	TGTGCCAGCAGCTTACCCCCAAGCTCGGATGAGCAGTTCTTC	CASSLPPSSDEQFF
TRBV19	once	-	TRBJ1-5	TGTGCCAGTAGTCCACACCAAGGAGGGCACGATCAGCCCCAGCATTTT	CASSPHQGGHDQPQHF
TRBV2	-	-	TRBJ1-5	TGTGCCAGCAGTGCAGGCAGGTCTCAGCCCCAGCATTTT	CASSAGRSQPQHF
TRBV5-4	-	-	TRBJ1-6	TGTGCCAGCACACGGGGGACTACCTATAATTCACCCCTCCACTTT	CASTRGTTYNSPLHF
TRBV11-2	-	TRBD2	TRBJ2-2	TGTGCCAGCAGCTCAATCCTAGCGGGGGGGTGCCGAGGGGAGCTGTTTTTT	CASSSILAGGCRGELFF
TRBV9	-	TRBD1	TRBJ1-1	TGTGCCAGCAGCGGACACCTCAGGGGGAGCACTGAAGCTTTCTTT	CASSGHLRGSTEAFF
TRBV24-1	-	TRBD1	TRBJ1-5	TGTGCCACCAGTGATGCAGGACAGGGGGCCGAGCCCCAGCATTTT	CATSDAGQGAEPQHF
TRBV5-6	-	TRBD1	TRBJ2-7	TGTGCCAGCAGCTTAGGGACAGGGGGGTACTACGAGCAGTACTTC	CASSLGTGGYYEQYF
TRBV6-2/TRBV6-3	few	-	TRBJ1-1	TGTGCCAGCAGTTACCTCAGGGATCGAGAAGCTTTCTTT	CASSYLRDREAFF
TRBV7-8	-	TRBD2	TRBJ2-7	TGTGCCAGCAGCCATACTAGCGGGGCCTACGAGCAGTACTTC	CASSHTSGAYEQYF
TRBV2	-	TRBD1	TRBJ1-5	TGTGCCAGCAGACCCAGGACAGGGGGCGGCAATCAGCCCCAGCATTTT	CASRPRTGGGNQPQHF
TRBV2	-	-	TRBJ1-1	TGTGCCAGCAGTGATGCTGGGAGGAACACTGAAGCTTTCTTT	CASSDAGRNTEAFF
TRBV29-1	-	-	TRBJ2-1	TGCAGCGTGCCCGCGGGTCATGAGCAGTTCTTC	CSVPAGHEQFF
TRBV19	few	-	TRBJ1-6	TGTGCCAGTAGTATAGTCCGGGAATCCTATAATTCACCCCTCCACTTT	CASSIVRESYNSPLHF
TRBV3-1/TRBV3-2	-	-	TRBJ1-5	TGTGCCAGCAGCCAGGACTTACGGCCTTATAGCAATCAGCCCCAGCATTTT	CASSQDLRPYSNQPQHF
TRBV3-1/TRBV3-2	-	-	TRBJ2-2	TGTGCCAGCAGCCAAGATTCCCGGGTGCTGATCACCGGGGAGCTGTTTTTT	CASSQDSRVLITGELFF
TRBV5-3	few	TRBD1	TRBJ1-5	TGTGCCAGAGAGGGGGCAGCAGATAGCAATCAGCCCCAGCATTTT	CAREGAADSNQPQHF
TRBV11-3	-	TRBD2	TRBJ2-1	TGTGCCAGCAGCCCACTAGCGGGGGGCCACAATGAGCAGTTCTTC	CASSPLAGGHNEQFF
TRBV2	-	TRBD1	TRBJ1-2	TGTGCCAGTATCTTGACAGGGGACTATGGCTACACCTTC	CASILTGDYGYTF
TRBV5-6	-	TRBD1	TRBJ1-2	TGTGCCAGCAGCTTGTCCGAGACAGGGCTCCATGGCTACACCTTC	CASSLSETGLHGYTF
TRBV11-2	-	TRBD2	TRBJ2-5	TGTGCCAGCAGCCAGGACTTTGCGGGGGGCAGAGAGACCCAGTACTTC	CASSQDFAGGRETQYF
TRBV12-5	-	-	TRBJ2-7	TGTGCTACCAAGGGCCTGGGAGGCTACGAGCAGTACTTC	CATKGLGGYEQYF
TRBV13	-	-	TRBJ2-7	TGTGCCAGCAGCTTGGAGGGACTGTCCTACGAGCAGTACTTC	CASSLEGLSYEQYF
TRBV5-6	-	TRBD1	TRBJ2-3	TGTGCCAGCAGCCCCGGGACAGGGGGAAGAGATACGCAGTATTTT	CASSPGTGGRDTQYF
TRBV3-1/TRBV3-2	-	TRBD1	TRBJ1-2	TGTGCCAGCAGCCAAGAAAGGACAGGCCTAATCTATGGCTACACCTTC	CASSQERTGLIYGYTF
TRBV6-4	once	-	TRBJ2-3	TGTGCCAGCAGGGTAAAGGAGAGCACAGATACGCAGTATTTT	CASRVKESTDTQYF
TRBV9	-	-	TRBJ1-1	TGTGCCAGCAGCGTAGCCGGCAGGGGAGGGACTGAAGCTTTCTTT	CASSVAGRGGTEAFF
TRBV7-9	-	-	TRBJ1-2	TGTGCCAGCAGCGGAGAGAGCTGGGAGGACTACACCTTC	CASSGESWEDYTF
TRBV7-9	-	-	TRBJ2-7	TGTGCCAGCAGCTTAGGGGCTTCTACGCAGCAGTACTTC	CASSLGASTQQYF
TRBV6-2/TRBV6-3	-	TRBD1	TRBJ1-3	TGTGCCAGCCGCCTCTACCCGGGACAGTCGACTGGAAACACCATATATTTT	CASRLYPGQSTGNTIYF
TRBV18	-	-	TRBJ1-1	TGTGCCAGCTCACCATCGGTTATGAACACTGAAGCTTTCTTT	CASSPSVMNTEAFF
TRBV6-2/TRBV6-3	-	-	TRBJ2-7	TGTGCCAGCAGTTATCCCCAAGGGGCGTCCTACGAGCAGTACTTC	CASSYPQGASYEQYF
TRBV9	-	TRBD1	TRBJ2-1	TGTGCCAGCACCCCCGGACAGGGGTTGGATGAGCAGTTCTTC	CASTPGQGLDEQFF
TRBV7-3	-	-	TRBJ2-1	TGTGCCAGCAGCCGTCGGGACACGAGCTCCTACAATGAGCAGTTCTTC	CASSRRDTSSYNEQFF
TRBV6-6	-	-	TRBJ1-1	TGTGCCAGCAGTCTACAGGGTGTGAACACTGAAGCTTTCTTT	CASSLQGVNTEAFF
TRBV25-1	-	-	TRBJ1-2	TGTGCCAGCAGTGATACAGGGATCTATGGCTACACCTTC	CASSDTGIYGYTF
TRBV5-6	-	TRBD1	TRBJ1-5	TGTGCCAGCAGCTTTGGTGTTGGGACAGTCAATCAGCCCCAGCATTTT	CASSFGVGTVNQPQHF
TRBV6-5	-	-	TRBJ1-1	TGTGCCAGCTCCAAGGCGGGGGAGAACACTGAAGCTTTCTTT	CASSKAGENTEAFF
TRBV9	-	-	TRBJ2-7	TGTGCCAGCAGCGCAGGGGGGAGCTTCGAGCAGTACTTC	CASSAGGSFEQYF
TRBV2	-	-	TRBJ1-3	TGTGCCAGCAGCTCCTTATCTGCGCTCGGAAACACCATATATTTT	CASSSLSALGNTIYF
TRBV6-5	-	TRBD1	TRBJ2-7	TGTGCCAGCAACCTAGACAGGGTATCCCACGAGCAGTACTTC	CASNLDRVSHEQYF
TRBV6-2/TRBV6-3	-	TRBD1	TRBJ1-1	TGTGCCAGCAGTTACTCGACGTACAGGGGGGACACTGAAGCTTTCTTT	CASSYSTYRGDTEAFF
TRBV18	-	TRBD1	TRBJ1-6	TGTGCCAGCTCACCGTCAGGGGGTACTAATTCACCCCTCCACTTT	CASSPSGGTNSPLHF
TRBV7-9	-	TRBD1	TRBJ1-1	TGTGCCAGCAGCTTGGGGACAGAGGTCACTGAAGCTTTCTTT	CASSLGTEVTEAFF
TRBV11-2	-	-	TRBJ1-2	TGTGCCAGCAGCTTAGAGTACAGTTACTATGGCTACACCTTC	CASSLEYSYYGYTF
TRBV27	-	-	TRBJ2-1	TGTGCCAGCAGTCCCTTGGGGGGGGCCTATACTGACAATGAGCAGTTCTTC	CASSPLGGAYTDNEQFF
TRBV11-2	-	-	TRBJ1-5	TGTGCCAGCAGCTTAGTAACAGATAATCAGCCCCAGCATTTT	CASSLVTDNQPQHF
TRBV29-1	-	-	TRBJ1-4	TGCAGCGTTACAACAGGTGGACAACTGTTTTTT	CSVTTGGQLFF
TRBV27	many	TRBD2	TRBJ2-3	TGTGCCAGCAGTCCCGGAAGACTAGCGGGCACAGATACGCAGTATTTT	CASSPGRLAGTDTQYF
TRBV14	-	-	TRBJ1-1	TGTGCCAGCAGCCAAGTCTTTTCGAACACTGAAGCTTTCTTT	CASSQVFSNTEAFF
TRBV6-2/TRBV6-3	-	TRBD1	TRBJ1-1	TGTGCCAGCAGTGCCGACAGGGGATATTTTGAGAACACTGAAGCTTTCTTT	CASSADRGYFENTEAFF